The clone carrying this T cell receptor (beta chain) was counted once. Antigen unknown. The trim removed 1 base at V and 6 bases at J, leaving 5 bases unmatched. This CDR3 is built from 15 residues. In germline, CDR1 is SGHTA, CDR2 FQGNSA. The entry originates in a study of cytomegalovirus exposure and HLA in healthy donors. Overall study findings and caveats: Most TCR sequences showed up rarely, but some public TCRs showed up in many donors.

The PCR had 60 Vbeta and 13 Jbeta primers. The table came from immunoSEQ multiplex PCR; TCRdb's copy has only in-frame clones and leaves some out. The table lists about 170,000 clones, around 73% of them singletons. The clonotype comes from a woman in her late teens or twenties in good health and CMV-seropositive. Sequencing used PBMCs. The chain employs TRBV7-2 and TRBJ2-1; 8 bases agree with TRBD2. The CDR3 region has the DNA TGTGCCAGCAGCTTAGAAGCGGGGGAGATCAATGAGCAGTTCTTC. As protein: CASSLEAGEINEQFF.